The entry below gives a single TCR beta chain sequence along with its context. The antigen remains undetermined. The CDR3 extends over 14 amino acids. Germline CDR1 reads MNHNS; CDR2 reads SASEGT. V was clipped by 5 bases and J by 2 bases, with 13 bases between them. These data are taken from a study of cytomegalovirus exposure and HLA in healthy donors. Notes on the study in general: HLA alleles were associated with some 17,000 TCR beta sequences in a later analysis at 0.05 false discovery rate.

The study ran its PCR with 60 Vbeta and 13 Jbeta primers. Some clones are missing from TCRdb's copy, which holds only in-frame ones; the method was immunoSEQ multiplex PCR. Here the sample spans 150,000 to 200,000 clones, nearly 80% being singletons. The sequence was collected from a woman aged 30 to 39 in good health and CMV-seropositive. The chain joins TRBV6-1 to TRBJ2-7; possibly TRBD1 for D (6 bases). Specimen: PBMCs. The DNA of the CDR3 is TGTGCCAGCAGTCGGACAGCTGATACCTACGAGCAGTACTTC. This translates into CASSRTADTYEQYF.